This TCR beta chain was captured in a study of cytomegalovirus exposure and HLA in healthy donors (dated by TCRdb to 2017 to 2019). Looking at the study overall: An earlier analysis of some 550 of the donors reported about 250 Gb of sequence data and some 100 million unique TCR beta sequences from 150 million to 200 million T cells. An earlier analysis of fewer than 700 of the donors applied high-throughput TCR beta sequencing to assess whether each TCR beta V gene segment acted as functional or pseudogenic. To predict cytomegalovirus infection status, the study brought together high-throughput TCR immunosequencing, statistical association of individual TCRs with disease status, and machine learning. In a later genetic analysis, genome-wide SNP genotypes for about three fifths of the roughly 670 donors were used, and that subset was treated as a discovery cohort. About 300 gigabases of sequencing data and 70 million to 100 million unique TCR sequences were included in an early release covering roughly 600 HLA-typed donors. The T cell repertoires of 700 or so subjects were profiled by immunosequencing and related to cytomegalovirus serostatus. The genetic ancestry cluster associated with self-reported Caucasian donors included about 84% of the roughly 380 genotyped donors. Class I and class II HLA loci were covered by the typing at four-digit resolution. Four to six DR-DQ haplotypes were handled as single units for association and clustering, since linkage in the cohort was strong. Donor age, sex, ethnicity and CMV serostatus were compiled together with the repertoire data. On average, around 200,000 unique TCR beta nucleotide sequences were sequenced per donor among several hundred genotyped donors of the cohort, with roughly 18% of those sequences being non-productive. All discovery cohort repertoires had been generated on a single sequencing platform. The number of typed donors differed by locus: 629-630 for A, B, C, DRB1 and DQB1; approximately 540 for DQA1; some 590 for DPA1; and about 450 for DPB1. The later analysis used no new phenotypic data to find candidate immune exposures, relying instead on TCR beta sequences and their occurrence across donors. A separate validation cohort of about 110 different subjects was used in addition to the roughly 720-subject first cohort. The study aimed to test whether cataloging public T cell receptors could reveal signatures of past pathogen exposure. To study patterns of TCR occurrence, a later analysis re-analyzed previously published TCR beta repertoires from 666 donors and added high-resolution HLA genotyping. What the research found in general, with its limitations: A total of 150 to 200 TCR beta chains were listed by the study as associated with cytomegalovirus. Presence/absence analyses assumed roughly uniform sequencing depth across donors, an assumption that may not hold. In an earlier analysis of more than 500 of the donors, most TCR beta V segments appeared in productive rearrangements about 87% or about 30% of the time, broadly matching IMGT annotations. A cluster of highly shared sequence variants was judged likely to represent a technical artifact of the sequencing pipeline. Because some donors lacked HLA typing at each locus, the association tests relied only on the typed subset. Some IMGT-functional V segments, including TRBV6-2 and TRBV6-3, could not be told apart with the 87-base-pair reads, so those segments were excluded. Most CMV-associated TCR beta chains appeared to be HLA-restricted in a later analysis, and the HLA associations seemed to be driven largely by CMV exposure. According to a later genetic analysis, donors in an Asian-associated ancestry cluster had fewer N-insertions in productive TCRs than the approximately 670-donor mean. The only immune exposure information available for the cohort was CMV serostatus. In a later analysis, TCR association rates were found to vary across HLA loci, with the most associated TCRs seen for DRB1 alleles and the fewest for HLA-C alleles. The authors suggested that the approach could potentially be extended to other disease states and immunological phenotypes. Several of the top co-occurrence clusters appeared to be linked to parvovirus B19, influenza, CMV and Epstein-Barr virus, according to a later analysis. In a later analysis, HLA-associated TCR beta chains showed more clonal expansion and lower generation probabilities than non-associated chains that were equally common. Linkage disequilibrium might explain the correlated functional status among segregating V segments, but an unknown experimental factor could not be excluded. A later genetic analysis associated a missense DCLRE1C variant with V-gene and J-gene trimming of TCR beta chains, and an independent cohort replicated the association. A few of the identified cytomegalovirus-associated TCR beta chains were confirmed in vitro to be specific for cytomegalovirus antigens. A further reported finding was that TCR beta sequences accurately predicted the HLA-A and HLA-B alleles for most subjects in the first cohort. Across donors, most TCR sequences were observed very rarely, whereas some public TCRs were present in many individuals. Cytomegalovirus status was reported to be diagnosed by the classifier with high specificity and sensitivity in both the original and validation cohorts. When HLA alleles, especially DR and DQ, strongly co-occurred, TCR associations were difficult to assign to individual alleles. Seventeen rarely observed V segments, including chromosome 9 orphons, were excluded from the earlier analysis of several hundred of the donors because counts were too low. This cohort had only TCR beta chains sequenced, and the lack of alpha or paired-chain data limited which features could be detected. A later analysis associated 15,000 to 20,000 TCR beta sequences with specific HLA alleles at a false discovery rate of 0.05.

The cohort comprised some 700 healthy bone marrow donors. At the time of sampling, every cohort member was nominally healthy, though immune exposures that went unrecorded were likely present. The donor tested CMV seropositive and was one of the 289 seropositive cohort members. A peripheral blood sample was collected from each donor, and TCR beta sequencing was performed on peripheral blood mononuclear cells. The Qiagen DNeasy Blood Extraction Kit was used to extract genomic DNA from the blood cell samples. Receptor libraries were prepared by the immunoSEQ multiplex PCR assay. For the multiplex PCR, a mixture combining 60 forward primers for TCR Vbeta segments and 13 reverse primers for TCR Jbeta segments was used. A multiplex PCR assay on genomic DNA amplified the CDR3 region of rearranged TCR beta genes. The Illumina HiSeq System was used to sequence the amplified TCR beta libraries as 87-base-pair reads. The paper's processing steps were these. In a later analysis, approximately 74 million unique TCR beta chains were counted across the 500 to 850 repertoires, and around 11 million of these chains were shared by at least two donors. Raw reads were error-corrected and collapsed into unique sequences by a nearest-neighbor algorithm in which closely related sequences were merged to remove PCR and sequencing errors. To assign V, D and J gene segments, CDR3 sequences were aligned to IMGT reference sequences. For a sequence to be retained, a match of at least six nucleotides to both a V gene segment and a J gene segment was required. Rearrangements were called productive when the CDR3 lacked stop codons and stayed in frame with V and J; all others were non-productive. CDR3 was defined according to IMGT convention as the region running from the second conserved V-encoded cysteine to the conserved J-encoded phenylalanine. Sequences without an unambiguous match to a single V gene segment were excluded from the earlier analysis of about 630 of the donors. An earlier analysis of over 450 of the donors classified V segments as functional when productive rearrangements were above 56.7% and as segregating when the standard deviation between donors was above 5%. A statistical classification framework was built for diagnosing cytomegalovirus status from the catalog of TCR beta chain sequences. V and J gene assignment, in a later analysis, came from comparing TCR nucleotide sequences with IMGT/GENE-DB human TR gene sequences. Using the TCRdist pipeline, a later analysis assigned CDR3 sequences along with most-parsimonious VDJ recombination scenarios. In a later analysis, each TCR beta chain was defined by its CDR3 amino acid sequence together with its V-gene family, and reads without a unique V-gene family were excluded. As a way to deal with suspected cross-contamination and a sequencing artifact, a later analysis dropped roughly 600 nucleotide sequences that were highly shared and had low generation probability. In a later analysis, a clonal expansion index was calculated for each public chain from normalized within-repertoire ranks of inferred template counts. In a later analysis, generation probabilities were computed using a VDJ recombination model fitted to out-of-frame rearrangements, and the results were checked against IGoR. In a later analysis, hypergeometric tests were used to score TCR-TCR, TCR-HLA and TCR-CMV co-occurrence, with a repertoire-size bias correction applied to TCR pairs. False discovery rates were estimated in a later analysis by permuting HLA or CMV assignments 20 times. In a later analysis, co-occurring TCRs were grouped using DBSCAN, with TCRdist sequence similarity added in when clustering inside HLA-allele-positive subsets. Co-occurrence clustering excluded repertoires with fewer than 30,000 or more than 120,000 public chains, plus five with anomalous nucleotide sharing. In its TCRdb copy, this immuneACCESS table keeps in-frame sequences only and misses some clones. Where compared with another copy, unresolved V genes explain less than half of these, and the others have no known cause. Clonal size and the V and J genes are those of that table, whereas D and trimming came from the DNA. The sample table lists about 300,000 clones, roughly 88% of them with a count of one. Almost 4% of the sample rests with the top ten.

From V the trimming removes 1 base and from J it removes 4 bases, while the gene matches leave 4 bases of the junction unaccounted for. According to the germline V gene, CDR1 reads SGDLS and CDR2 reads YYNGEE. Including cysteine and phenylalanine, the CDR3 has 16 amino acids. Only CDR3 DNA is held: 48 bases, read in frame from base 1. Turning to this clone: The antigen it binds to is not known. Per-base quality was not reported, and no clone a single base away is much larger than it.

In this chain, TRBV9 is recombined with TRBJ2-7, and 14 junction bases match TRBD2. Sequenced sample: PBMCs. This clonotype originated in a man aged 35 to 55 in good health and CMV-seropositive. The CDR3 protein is CASSVYGTSGSYEQYF. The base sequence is TGTGCCAGCAGCGTATATGGGACTAGCGGGAGTTACGAGCAGTACTTC.